This record concerns one T cell receptor beta chain sequence. The method was immunoSEQ multiplex PCR; TCRdb's version includes in-frame clones alone and lacks a portion of them. The table records 40,000 or so clones, 84% of them present only once. This sample was included in a study of OX40 agonist ivuxolimab in advanced cancers. Study information: Patients were infused with ivuxolimab every 2 weeks at 0.01 to 10 mg/kg.

CDR1 and CDR2 (germline): SNHLY, FYNNEI. Between the trimmed V and J ends, which lost 7 bases and 6 bases, there was a span of 15 bases. The CDR3 is made up of 14 amino acids. Anyone with autoimmune disease history or systemic immunosuppression was excluded. Here the sequenced sample was CD4+ or CD8+ T cells sorted from blood, taken in a trial of the OX40 agonist ivuxolimab. This chain uses TRBV2 with TRBJ2-2; weak D call: TRBD2 (6 bases). The TCR comes from an adult with an advanced solid tumor such as melanoma, head and neck, liver or kidney cancer. CDR3 DNA sequence: TGTGCCAGCATAGCGGAGACGCTGCCCGGGGAGCTGTTTTTT. Amino acids: CASIAETLPGELFF.